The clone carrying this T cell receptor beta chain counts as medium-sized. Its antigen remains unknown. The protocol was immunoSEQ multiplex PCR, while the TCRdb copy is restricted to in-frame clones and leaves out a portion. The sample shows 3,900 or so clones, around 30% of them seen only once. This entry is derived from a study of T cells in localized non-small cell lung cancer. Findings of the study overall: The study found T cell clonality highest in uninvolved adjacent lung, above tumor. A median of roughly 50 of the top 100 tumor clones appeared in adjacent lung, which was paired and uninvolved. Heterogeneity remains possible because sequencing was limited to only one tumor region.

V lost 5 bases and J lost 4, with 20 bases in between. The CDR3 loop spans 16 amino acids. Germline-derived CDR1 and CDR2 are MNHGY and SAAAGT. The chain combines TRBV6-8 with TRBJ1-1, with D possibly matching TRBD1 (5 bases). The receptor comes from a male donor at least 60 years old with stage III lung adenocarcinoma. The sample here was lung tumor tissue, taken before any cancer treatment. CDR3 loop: CASSDRGLTAVTEAFF. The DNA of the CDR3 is TGTGCCAGCAGTGATAGGGGTCTGACAGCCGTCACTGAAGCTTTCTTT.